One and the same sample provided the 25 T cell receptor beta chains below, sequenced in a study of blood T cells in healthy people across ages. Sample-barcoded 5' priming and a J-beta primer mix drove a second PCR of about 7 to 12 cycles. One entry per CDR3 protein results from TCRdb running MiXCR on the 5' RACE reads. The sample has fewer than 950,000 distinct CDR3 sequences, about 55% seen once; the top ten hold about two fifths. The material sequenced was blood. The receptors derive from a man older than 75 in good health.

This clonotype was seen once. This chain links TRBV27 with TRBJ1-5; D gene uncertain. This CDR3 has 15 amino acids. Germline CDR1 MNHEY, CDR2 SMNVEV (reference sequence). Between the trimmed V and J ends, which lost 0 bases and 1 base, there was a span of 7 bases. The CDR3 here is CASSLSGLSNQPQHF. The CDR3 region has the DNA TGTGCCAGCAGTTTATCAGGGCTGAGCAATCAGCCCCAGCATTTT.

The rearrangement links TRBV29-1 to TRBJ1-5; D call uncertain. Deletions cut 3 bases from V and 3 bases from J, with 9 bases between. Germline V CDR1 and CDR2: SQVTM, ANQGSEA. The CDR3 consists of 13 residues. The chain's CDR3 is CSVEISANQPQHF. CDR3 nucleotides: TGCAGCGTTGAGATCTCAGCCAATCAGCCCCAGCATTTT.

V usage is TRBV5-1 and J usage is TRBJ2-4; TRBD1 is a possible D gene (6 bases). The J call may be mistaken, given a closer DNA end match to TRBJ2-7. Germline V gives CDR1 SGHRS, CDR2 YFSETQ. This CDR3 region has 14 residues. The CDR3 bases are TGCGCCAGCAGCTTGGGGACAGCCCCCAGCGAGCAGTACTTC. Residues: CASSLGTAPSEQYF.

The V and J genes are TRBV12-3 or TRBV12-4 and TRBJ2-7, with D possibly TRBD2 on 6 matching bases. The CDR3 contains 14 residues. Trimming left V 5 bases short and J 4 bases short, with 15 bases between. CDR3 amino acids: CASSRELLGYEQYF. CDR3 in DNA: TGTGCCAGCAGTCGGGAGCTGCTTGGATACGAGCAGTACTTC.

The genes are TRBV6-5 and TRBJ1-1, with D perhaps TRBD1 (5 bases). The V gene's germline CDR1 is MNHEY and CDR2 SVGAGI. This CDR3 region has 15 residues. V was trimmed by 2 bases and J by 5 bases, leaving 15 bases between them. CDR3 sequence reads: CASSYGPGVGTEAFF. In DNA, the CDR3 is TGTGCCAGCAGTTACGGACCGGGGGTAGGAACTGAAGCTTTCTTT.

This clonotype has only a few counts. The rearrangement links TRBV7-8 to TRBJ2-5; 11 bases are shared with TRBD2. Germline assignment: CDR1 SGHVS and CDR2 FQNEAQ. The ends lost 1 base at V and 5 bases at J; junction bases unmatched: 0. This CDR3 comprises 14 residues. The CDR3 nucleotides are TGTGCCAGCAGCTTAGGGACTAGCGGGGAGACCCAGTACTTC. Encoded protein: CASSLGTSGETQYF.

This clonotype was seen a handful of times. This chain connects TRBV20-1 to TRBJ1-4; unclear D gene. With 2 bases removed from V and 10 bases from J, the gap between germline ends came to 17 bases. Germline values: CDR1 DFQATT, CDR2 SNEGSKA (reference sequence). This CDR3 spans 14 amino acids. This CDR3 reads CSARLGSGSGKLFF. In DNA form, the CDR3 reads TGCAGTGCTAGACTAGGGAGTGGTAGTGGAAAACTGTTTTTT.

This clonotype was observed a handful of times. The gene calls are TRBV5-6 and TRBJ2-5, with TRBD2 matching 12 bases. The CDR3 spans 17 residues. Germline V gene data show CDR1 as SGHDT and CDR2 as YYEEEE. Losses at the gene ends were 1 base for V and 3 bases for J; bases not matched to a gene: 7. CDR3 sequence: CASSLPLAGGSKETQYF. In nucleotides, the CDR3 is TGTGCCAGCAGCTTGCCACTAGCGGGAGGTAGCAAAGAGACCCAGTACTTC.

The rearrangement joins TRBV21-1 to TRBJ2-3; the D call in the table, TRBD1, was not verified against the DNA. TRBV21-1 is marked as a pseudogene. CDR3 length equals 16 residues. The CDR3 loop reads CASSRIGGSSTDTQYF. The CDR3 coding sequence is TGTGCCAGCAGCAGAATCGGGGGCTCTAGCACAGATACGCAGTATTTT.

The chain couples TRBV25-1 to TRBJ2-6, with D possibly TRBD1 on 6 matching bases. Germline CDR1 and CDR2: MGHDK and SYGVNS. Trimming stripped 5 bases from V and 0 bases from J, with 11 bases between. There are 16 residues in the CDR3. CDR3 DNA sequence: TGTGCCAGCAGTCCTTGGACAGTCTCTGGGGCCAACGTCCTGACTTTC. Translation gives CASSPWTVSGANVLTF.

The chain combines TRBV20-1 with TRBJ2-7, with D perhaps matching TRBD1 or TRBD2 (5 bases each). Germline V gene data show CDR1 as DFQATT and CDR2 as SNEGSKA (reference sequence). The V end lost 3 bases, the J end lost 6 bases, and 18 bases lay between the germline ends. The CDR3 totals 14 residues. The CDR3 coding sequence is TGCAGTGCTAGCGAGGGGTGGGGAAGGGGCGAGCAGTACTTC. This gives the protein CSASEGWGRGEQYF.

The DNA of the CDR3 is TGTGCCAGCAGTTTACAGAGCCCCCAGACAGGGAATCCTTTCTATGGCTACACCTTC. The encoded protein is CASSLQSPQTGNPFYGYTF. V and J are TRBV28 and TRBJ1-2, with 7 bases matching TRBD1. Germline CDR1 and CDR2: MDHEN and SYDVKM. The trim removed 2 bases at V and 4 bases at J, leaving 19 bases unmatched. This CDR3 is built from 19 residues.

This clonotype was seen only a few times. V and J are TRBV7-3 and TRBJ2-3; 8 bases are a match to TRBD2. J lost 3 bases, V lost 3 bases, and 5 bases had no gene match. CDR3 length equals 15 residues. CDR1 is SGHTA and CDR2 is FQGTGA in the germline V gene. The DNA for the CDR3 is TGTGCCAGCAGCTTGAGCGGGAGTAAGACAGATACGCAGTATTTT. As protein: CASSLSGSKTDTQYF.

The CDR3 coding sequence is TGTGCCAGTAGTATAGCAAGCGAGCAGTACTTC. Translation gives CASSIASEQYF. This sequence joins TRBV19 and TRBJ2-7, with D hard to call. Looked up from germline, CDR1 is LNHDA and CDR2 is SQIVND (reference sequence). V lost 1 base to trimming and J lost 6 bases, with 4 bases between them. This CDR3 is built from 11 residues.

The V gene is TRBV6-4, the J gene TRBJ1-2; 10 bases are shared with TRBD1. The length of the CDR3 is 15 residues. V lost 2 bases, J lost 1 base, and 1 base stayed unmatched. Germline CDR1 reads MRHNA; CDR2 reads SNTAGT. The CDR3 loop reads CASSDDRGLNYGYTF. The CDR3 coding sequence is TGTGCCAGCAGTGACGACAGGGGGCTTAACTATGGCTACACCTTC.

At least ten counts were recorded for this clonotype. The chain is built from TRBV7-2 and TRBJ1-4; D gene unclear. Per the germline V gene, CDR1 is SGHTA and CDR2 is FQGNSA. This CDR3 is built from 12 residues. V lost 5 bases, J lost 3 bases, and 4 bases lay in between. The CDR3 region is CASSMSNEKLFF. For the CDR3, the DNA is TGTGCCAGCAGCATGTCTAATGAAAAACTGTTTTTT.

The rearrangement uses TRBV27 and TRBJ2-1; D perhaps matches TRBD1 (7 bases). The germline gives CDR1 MNHEY, CDR2 SMNVEV (reference sequence). V was clipped by 10 bases and J by 5 bases, with 15 bases between them. The CDR3 is made up of 13 amino acids. CDR3 DNA sequence: TGTGCCACCCAGACAGGGACTCACAATGAGCAGTTCTTC. Translated, it gives CATQTGTHNEQFF.

This clonotype appeared a few times. The chain combines TRBV29-1 with TRBJ2-5; TRBD1 matches at 9 bases. V shed 5 bases, J shed 5 bases, and the junction held 6 bases outside the gene matches. The CDR3 is 13 residues long. Looked up from germline, CDR1 is SQVTM and CDR2 is ANQGSEA. In nucleotides, the CDR3 is TGCAGCGTTCGGACAGGGGAATGGGAGACCCAGTACTTC. Protein: CSVRTGEWETQYF.

The chain uses TRBV10-3 and TRBJ2-3; no clear D gene. Trimming removed 0 bases at V and 0 bases at J, with 7 bases between. The germline V gene has CDR1 ENHRY and CDR2 SYGVKD. The CDR3 totals 15 residues. The chain's CDR3 is CAISESGPSTDTQYF. The CDR3 nucleotides are TGTGCCATCAGTGAGTCCGGACCCAGCACAGATACGCAGTATTTT.

The chain links TRBV12-3 or TRBV12-4 to TRBJ2-1; the match to TRBD2 covers 9 bases. This CDR3 has 15 amino acids. Trimming removed 4 bases from V and 10 bases from J; junction bases left unmatched: 11. This chain's CDR3 is CASSSERGVTNEQFF. In DNA, the CDR3 is TGTGCCAGCAGTTCCGAGCGGGGGGTCACCAACGAGCAGTTCTTC.

CDR3 DNA: TGTGCCAGCAGTAACTCCCCAGTTATACAGGAGACCCAGTACTTC. This sequence encodes CASSNSPVIQETQYF. V gene TRBV9 combines with J gene TRBJ2-4; D gene uncertain. The J call may be mistaken, given a closer DNA end match to TRBJ2-5. CDR1 and CDR2 from the germline V gene are SGDLS and YYNGEE. CDR3 length: 15 amino acids.

The chain combines TRBV12-3 or TRBV12-4 with TRBJ2-7; 12 nucleotides line up with TRBD2. J lost 4 bases, V lost 3 bases, and 4 bases had no gene match. This CDR3 spans 15 amino acids. CDR3 sequence reads: CASSLTSGSRYEQYF. The CDR3 DNA is TGTGCCAGCAGTTTGACTAGCGGGAGTAGATACGAGCAGTACTTC.

This clonotype was seen only a few times. The V gene is TRBV3-1, the J gene TRBJ1-6; no clear D. This CDR3 region has 15 residues. Per the germline V gene, CDR1 is LGHDT and CDR2 is YNNKEL (reference sequence). Trimming cost V 0 bases and J 9 bases, with 12 bases left between them. CDR3 DNA sequence: TGTGCCAGCAGCCAAGAACGGGCTGGGAGTTCACCCCTCCACTTT. Residues: CASSQERAGSSPLHF.

This clonotype was observed a handful of times. This chain joins TRBV10-3 and TRBJ2-1; 7 positions match TRBD2. This CDR3 spans 13 amino acids. J was trimmed by 6 bases and V by 8 bases; bases with no gene match: 7. The germline V gene encodes CDR1 ENHRY and CDR2 SYGVKD. Written as DNA, the CDR3 is TGTGCCATCTCCTGGGAGGGCCCCAATGAGCAGTTCTTC. Translated, it gives CAISWEGPNEQFF.

The V and J genes are TRBV12-3 or TRBV12-4 and TRBJ2-1; no clear D gene. This CDR3 region has 14 residues. Deletions cut 4 bases from V and 7 bases from J, with 14 bases between. CDR3 in DNA: TGTGCCAGCAGTTCGGGCGGCGTATGGAATGAGCAGTTCTTC. This sequence encodes CASSSGGVWNEQFF.